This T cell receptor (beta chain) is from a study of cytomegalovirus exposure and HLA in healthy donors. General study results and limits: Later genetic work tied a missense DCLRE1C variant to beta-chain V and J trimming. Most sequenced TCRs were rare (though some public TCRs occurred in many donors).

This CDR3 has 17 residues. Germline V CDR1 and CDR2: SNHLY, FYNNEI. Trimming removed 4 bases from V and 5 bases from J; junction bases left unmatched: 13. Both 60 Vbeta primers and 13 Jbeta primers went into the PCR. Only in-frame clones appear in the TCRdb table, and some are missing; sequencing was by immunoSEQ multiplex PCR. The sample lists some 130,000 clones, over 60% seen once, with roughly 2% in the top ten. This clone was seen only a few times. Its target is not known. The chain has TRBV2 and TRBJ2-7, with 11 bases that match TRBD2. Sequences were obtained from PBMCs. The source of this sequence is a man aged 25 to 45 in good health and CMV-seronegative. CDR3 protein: CASSVNSGRASGNEQYF. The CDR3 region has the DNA TGTGCCAGCAGTGTGAATAGCGGGAGGGCCTCGGGGAACGAGCAGTACTTC.